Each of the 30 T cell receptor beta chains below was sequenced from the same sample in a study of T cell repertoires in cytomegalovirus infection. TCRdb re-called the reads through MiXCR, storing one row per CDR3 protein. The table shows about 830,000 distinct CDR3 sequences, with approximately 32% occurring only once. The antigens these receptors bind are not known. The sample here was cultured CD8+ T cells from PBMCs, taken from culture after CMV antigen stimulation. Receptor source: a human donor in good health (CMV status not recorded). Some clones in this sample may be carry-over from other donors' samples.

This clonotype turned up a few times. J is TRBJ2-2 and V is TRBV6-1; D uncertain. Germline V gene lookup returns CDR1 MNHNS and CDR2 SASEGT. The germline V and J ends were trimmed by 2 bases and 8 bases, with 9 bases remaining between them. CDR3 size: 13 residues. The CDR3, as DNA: TGTGCCAGCAGTGAAAAAGGAGCGGGGGAGCTGTTTTTT. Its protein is CASSEKGAGELFF.

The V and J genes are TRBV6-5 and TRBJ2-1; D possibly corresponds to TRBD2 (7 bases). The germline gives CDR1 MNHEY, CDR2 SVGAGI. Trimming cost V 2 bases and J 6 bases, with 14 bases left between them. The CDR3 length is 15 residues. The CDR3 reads CASSYTGLGGNEQFF. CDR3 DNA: TGTGCCAGCAGTTACACCGGACTAGGGGGCAATGAGCAGTTCTTC.

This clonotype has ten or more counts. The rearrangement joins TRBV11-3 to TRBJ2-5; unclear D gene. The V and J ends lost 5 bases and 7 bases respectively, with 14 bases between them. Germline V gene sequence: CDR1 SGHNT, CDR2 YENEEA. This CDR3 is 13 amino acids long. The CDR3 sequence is CASSAGPTGTQYF. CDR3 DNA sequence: TGTGCCAGCAGCGCCGGGCCCACGGGGACCCAGTACTTC.

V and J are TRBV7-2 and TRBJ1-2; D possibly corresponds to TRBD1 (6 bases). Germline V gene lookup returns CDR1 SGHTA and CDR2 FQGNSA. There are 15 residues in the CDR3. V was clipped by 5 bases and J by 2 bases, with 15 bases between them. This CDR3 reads CASSPPTGRNYGYTF. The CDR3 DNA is TGTGCCAGCAGCCCCCCAACAGGGAGGAACTATGGCTACACCTTC.

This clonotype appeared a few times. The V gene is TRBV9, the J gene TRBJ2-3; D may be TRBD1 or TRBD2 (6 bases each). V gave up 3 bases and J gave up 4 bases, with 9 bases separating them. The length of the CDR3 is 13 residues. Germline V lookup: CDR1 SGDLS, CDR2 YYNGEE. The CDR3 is CASSGGAPDTQYF. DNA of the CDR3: TGTGCCAGCAGCGGGGGGGCACCAGATACGCAGTATTTT.

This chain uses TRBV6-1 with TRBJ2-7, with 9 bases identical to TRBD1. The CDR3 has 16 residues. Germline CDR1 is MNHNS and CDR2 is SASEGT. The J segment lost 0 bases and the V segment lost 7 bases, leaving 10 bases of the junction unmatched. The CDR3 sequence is CASIGSRDRVSYEQYF. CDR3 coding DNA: TGTGCCAGCATTGGTTCCCGGGACAGGGTCTCCTACGAGCAGTACTTC.

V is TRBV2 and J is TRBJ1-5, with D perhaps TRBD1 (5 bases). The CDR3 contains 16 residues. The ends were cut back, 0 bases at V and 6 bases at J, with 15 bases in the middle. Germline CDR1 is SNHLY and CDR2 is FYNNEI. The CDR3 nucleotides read TGTGCCAGCAGTGAAGCGATAGGGGATTTCAGTCAGCCCCAGCATTTT. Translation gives CASSEAIGDFSQPQHF.

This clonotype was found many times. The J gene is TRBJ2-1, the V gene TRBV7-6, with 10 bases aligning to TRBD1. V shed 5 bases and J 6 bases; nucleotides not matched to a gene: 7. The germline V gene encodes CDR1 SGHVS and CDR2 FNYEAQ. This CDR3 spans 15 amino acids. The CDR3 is CASSGGQGEFNEQFF. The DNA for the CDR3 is TGTGCCAGCAGCGGAGGACAGGGGGAGTTCAATGAGCAGTTCTTC.

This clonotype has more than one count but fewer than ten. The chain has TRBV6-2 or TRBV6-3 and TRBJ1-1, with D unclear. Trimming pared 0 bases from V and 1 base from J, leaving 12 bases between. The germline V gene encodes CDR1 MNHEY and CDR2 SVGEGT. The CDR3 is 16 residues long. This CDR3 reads CASSYSPSRGNTEAFF. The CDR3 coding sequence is TGTGCCAGCAGTTACTCACCCTCCAGAGGGAACACTGAAGCTTTCTTT.

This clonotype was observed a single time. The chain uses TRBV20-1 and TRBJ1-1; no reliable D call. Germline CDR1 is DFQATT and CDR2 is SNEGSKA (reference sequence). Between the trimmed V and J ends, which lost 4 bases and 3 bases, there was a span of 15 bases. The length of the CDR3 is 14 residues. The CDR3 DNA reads TGCAGTGCTACCGCATCCAGAGTCTACACTGAAGCTTTCTTT. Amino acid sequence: CSATASRVYTEAFF.

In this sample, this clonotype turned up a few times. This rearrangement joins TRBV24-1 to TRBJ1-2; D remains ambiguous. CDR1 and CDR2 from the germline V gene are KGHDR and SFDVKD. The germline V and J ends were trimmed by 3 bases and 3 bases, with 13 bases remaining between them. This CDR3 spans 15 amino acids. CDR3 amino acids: CATSDPKTGDYGYTF. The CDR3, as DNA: TGTGCCACCAGTGATCCCAAGACCGGGGACTATGGCTACACCTTC.

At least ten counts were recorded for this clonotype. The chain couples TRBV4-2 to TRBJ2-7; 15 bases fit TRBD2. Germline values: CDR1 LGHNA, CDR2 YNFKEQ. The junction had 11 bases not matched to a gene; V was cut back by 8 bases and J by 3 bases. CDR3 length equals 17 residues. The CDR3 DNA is TGTGCCAGCTGCCCCGGGACTAGCGGGGGGTCGAGCTACGAGCAGTACTTC. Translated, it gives CASCPGTSGGSSYEQYF.

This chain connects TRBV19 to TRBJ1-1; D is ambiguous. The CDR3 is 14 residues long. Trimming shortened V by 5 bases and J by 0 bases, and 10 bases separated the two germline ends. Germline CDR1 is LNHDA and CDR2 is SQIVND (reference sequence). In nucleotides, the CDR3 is TGTGCCAGTAGTCTCAACCCCATGAACACTGAAGCTTTCTTT. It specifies CASSLNPMNTEAFF.

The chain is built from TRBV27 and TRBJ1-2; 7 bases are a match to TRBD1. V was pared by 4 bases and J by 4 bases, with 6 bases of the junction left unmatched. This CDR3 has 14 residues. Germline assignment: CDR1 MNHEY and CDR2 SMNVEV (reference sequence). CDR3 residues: CASSSLPGGYGYTF. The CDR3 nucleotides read TGTGCCAGCAGTTCTCTGCCAGGGGGCTATGGCTACACCTTC.

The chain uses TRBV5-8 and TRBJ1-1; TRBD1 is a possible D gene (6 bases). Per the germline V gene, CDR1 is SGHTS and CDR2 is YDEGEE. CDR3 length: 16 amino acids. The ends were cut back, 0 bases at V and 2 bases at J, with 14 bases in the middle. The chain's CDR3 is CASSLGYRVINTEAFF. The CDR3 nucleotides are TGTGCCAGCAGCTTGGGTTACAGGGTGATCAACACTGAAGCTTTCTTT.

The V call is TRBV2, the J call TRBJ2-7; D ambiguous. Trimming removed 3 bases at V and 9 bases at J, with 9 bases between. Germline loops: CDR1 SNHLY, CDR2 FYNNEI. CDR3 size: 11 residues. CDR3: CASSDYIGQYV. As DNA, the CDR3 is TGTGCCAGCAGTGACTACATTGGGCAGTACGTC.

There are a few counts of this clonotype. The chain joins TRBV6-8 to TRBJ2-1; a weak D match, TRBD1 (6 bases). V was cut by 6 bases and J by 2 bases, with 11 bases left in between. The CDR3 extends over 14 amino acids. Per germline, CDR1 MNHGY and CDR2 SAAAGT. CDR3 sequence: CASRTGTTYNEQFF. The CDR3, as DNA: TGTGCCAGCAGGACCGGGACAACCTACAATGAGCAGTTCTTC.

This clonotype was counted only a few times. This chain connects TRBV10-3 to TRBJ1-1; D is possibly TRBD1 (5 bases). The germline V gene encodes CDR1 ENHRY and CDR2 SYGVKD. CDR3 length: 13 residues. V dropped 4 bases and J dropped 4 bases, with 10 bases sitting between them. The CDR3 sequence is CAISAGVPTEAFF. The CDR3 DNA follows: TGTGCCATCAGTGCGGGGGTACCCACTGAAGCTTTCTTT.

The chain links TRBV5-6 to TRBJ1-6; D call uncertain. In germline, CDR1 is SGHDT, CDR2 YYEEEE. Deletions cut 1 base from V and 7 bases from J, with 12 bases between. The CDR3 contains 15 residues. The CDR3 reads CASSLLRKGNSPLHF. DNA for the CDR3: TGTGCCAGCAGCTTGCTGAGAAAAGGGAATTCACCCCTCCACTTT. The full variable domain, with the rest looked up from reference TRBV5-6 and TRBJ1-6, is DAGVTQSPTHLIKTRGQQVTLRCSPKSGHDTVSWYQQALGQGPQFIFQYYEEEERQRGNFPDRFSGHQFPNYSSELNVNALLLGDSALYLCASSLLRKGNSPLHFGNGTRLTVT.

The DNA for the CDR3 is TGTGCCACCAAGGGGGGGAGCACAGATACGCAGTATTTT. Translation: CATKGGSTDTQYF. The chain joins TRBV24-1 to TRBJ2-3, with D perhaps matching TRBD2 (7 bases). The CDR3 consists of 13 residues. V was trimmed by 8 bases and J by 0 bases, leaving 8 bases between them. Germline CDR1 KGHDR, CDR2 SFDVKD.

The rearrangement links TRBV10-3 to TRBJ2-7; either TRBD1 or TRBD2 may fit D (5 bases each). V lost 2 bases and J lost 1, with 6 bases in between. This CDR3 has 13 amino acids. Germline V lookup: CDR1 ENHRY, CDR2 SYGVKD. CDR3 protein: CAISEGGSYEQYF. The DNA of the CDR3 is TGTGCCATCAGTGAGGGGGGATCCTACGAGCAGTACTTC.

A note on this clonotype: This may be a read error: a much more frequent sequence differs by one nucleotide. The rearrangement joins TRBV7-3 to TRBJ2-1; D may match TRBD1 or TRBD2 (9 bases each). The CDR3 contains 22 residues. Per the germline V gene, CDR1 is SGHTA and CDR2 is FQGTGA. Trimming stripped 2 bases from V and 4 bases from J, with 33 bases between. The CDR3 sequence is CASSLVPLTGGSLAGPYNEQFF. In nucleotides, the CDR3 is TGTGCCAGCAGCTTAGTCCCGTTAACAGGGGGCAGTCTAGCGGGGCCTTACAATGAGCAGTTCTTC.

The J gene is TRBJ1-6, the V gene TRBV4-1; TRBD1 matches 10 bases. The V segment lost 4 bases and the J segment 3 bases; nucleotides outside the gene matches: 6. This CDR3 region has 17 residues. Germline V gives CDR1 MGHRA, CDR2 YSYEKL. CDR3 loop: CASSPRQGAFYNSPLHF. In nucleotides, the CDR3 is TGCGCCAGCAGCCCACGACAGGGGGCTTTCTATAATTCACCCCTCCACTTT.

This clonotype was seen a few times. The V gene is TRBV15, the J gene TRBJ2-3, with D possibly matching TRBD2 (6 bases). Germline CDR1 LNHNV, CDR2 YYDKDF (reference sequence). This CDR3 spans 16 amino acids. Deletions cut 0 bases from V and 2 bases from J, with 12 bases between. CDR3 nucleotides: TGTGCCACCAGCAGAGATGGGAGGTCCTACACAGATACGCAGTATTTT. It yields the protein CATSRDGRSYTDTQYF. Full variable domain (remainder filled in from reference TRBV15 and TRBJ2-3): DAMVIQNPRYQVTQFGKPVTLSCSQTLNHNVMYWYQQKSSQAPKLLFHYYDKDFNNEADTPDNFQSRRPNTSFCFLDIRSPGLGDTAMYLCATSRDGRSYTDTQYFGPGTRLTVL.

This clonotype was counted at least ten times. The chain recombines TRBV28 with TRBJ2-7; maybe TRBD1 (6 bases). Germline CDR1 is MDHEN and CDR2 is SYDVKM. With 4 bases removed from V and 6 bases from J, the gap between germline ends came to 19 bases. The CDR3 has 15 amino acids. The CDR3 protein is CASSSNPSQGFEQYV. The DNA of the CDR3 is TGTGCCAGCAGTTCCAACCCCTCCCAGGGGTTCGAGCAGTACGTC.

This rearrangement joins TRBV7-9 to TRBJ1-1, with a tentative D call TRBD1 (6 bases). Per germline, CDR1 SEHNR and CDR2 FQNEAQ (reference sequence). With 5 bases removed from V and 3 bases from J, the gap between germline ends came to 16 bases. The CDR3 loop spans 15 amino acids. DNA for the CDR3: TGTGCCAGCAGCGAAAACAGGGCAGTGGACACTGAAGCTTTCTTT. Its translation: CASSENRAVDTEAFF.

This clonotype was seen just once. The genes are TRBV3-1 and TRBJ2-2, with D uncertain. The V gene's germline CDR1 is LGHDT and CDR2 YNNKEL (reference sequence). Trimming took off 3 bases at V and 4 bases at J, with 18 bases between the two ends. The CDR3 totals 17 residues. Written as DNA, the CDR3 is TGTGCCAGCAGCCAGATACACGGAAATGAAGGCACCGGGGAGCTGTTTTTT. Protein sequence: CASSQIHGNEGTGELFF.

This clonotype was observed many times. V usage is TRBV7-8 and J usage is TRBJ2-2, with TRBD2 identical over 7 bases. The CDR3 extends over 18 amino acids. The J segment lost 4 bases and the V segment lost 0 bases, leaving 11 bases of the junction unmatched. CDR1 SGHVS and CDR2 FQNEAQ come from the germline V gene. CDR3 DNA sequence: TGTGCCAGCAGCTTAGCGGGGATGAGCGGGGAGCGCACCGGGGAGCTGTTTTTT. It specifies CASSLAGMSGERTGELFF.

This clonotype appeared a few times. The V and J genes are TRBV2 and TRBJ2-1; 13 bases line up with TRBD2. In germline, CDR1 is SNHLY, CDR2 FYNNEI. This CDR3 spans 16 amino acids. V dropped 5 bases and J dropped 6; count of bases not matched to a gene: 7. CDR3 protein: CASSQLGTSGANEQFF. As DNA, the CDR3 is TGTGCCAGCAGTCAGCTAGGGACTAGCGGGGCCAATGAGCAGTTCTTC.

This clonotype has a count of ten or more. This chain's CDR3 is CASSSGGSVLDTQYF. DNA of the CDR3: TGTGCCAGCAGCAGCGGGGGGTCAGTGCTGGATACGCAGTATTTT. The V and J genes are TRBV7-2 and TRBJ2-3; 9 positions agree with TRBD2. Germline CDR1 reads SGHTA; CDR2 reads FQGNSA. With V trimmed by 5 bases and J by 6 bases, 9 bases remained unmatched. This CDR3 is 15 amino acids long.